This T cell receptor beta chain was captured in a study of metastatic and nonmetastatic thyroid tumors. In the study overall: The authors compared repertoires across blood and tumor or nodule tissue from malignant and benign thyroid patients.

Not a single patient had been given any form of treatment at any point before undergoing thyroid surgery. Per the study methods: Researchers built a distant-metastasis classifier for papillary thyroid cancer that drew on CDR3 differences across clinicopathological groups. TCRdb re-analyzed the PCR reads using MiXCR. V and J calls and clone size were set by TCRdb, not the authors. The table has approximately 31,000 clones, about 32% seen once. V trimming: 5 bases; J trimming: 7 bases; junction bases outside the gene matches: 6. There are 14 residues in the CDR3. Germline V lookup: CDR1 MNHNS, CDR2 SASEGT. Concerning this clone itself: Its target is not known.

Overall study findings and caveats: Malignant tumors reportedly showed significantly higher TCR beta diversity than benign nodules in both blood and tumor.

The chain employs TRBV6-1 and TRBJ2-2; TRBD1 aligns across 8 bases. Sequenced input: blood. This receptor was taken from a female donor with papillary thyroid cancer or a benign thyroid nodule (not recorded which). Some clones in this sample may be carry-over from other donors' samples. The CDR3 DNA reads TGTGCCAGCAGTCCCGGACAGGGCAGCGGGGAGCTGTTTTTT. Its protein is CASSPGQGSGELFF.